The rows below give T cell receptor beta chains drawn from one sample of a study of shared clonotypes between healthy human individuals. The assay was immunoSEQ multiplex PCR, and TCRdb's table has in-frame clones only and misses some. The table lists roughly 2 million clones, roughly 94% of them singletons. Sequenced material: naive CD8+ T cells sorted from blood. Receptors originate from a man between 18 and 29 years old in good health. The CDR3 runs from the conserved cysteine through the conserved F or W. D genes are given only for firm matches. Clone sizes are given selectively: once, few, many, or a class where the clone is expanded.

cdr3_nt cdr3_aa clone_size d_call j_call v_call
TGCGCCACCTCGGCAGGGTCTGGCTATGGCTACACCTTC CATSAGSGYGYTF - - TRBJ1-2 TRBV10-1
TGCGCCAGCAGCCAAGATTTGGCAGGAAGCAATCAGCCCCAGCATTTT CASSQDLAGSNQPQHF - - TRBJ1-5 TRBV4-1
TGCGCCAGCAGCCCTAGTCGGGGAGGCTATGGCTACACCTTC CASSPSRGGYGYTF - - TRBJ1-2 TRBV4-3
TGTGCCAGCAGTTCGCAGGGTACGGGCACAGATACGCAGTATTTT CASSSQGTGTDTQYF once - TRBJ2-3 TRBV28
TGTGCCAGCAGCTTGGACAGGTTGCTCTCTGGAAACACCATATATTTT CASSLDRLLSGNTIYF - - TRBJ1-3 TRBV5-6
TGTGCCAGCAGCACGCTACAGGGGGAAAGAAACACCATATATTTT CASSTLQGERNTIYF - TRBD1 TRBJ1-3 TRBV7-8
TGTGCCAGCAGACCACAGGGGGCTAGCAATCAGCCCCAGCATTTT CASRPQGASNQPQHF - TRBD1 TRBJ1-5 TRBV28
TGTGCCAGCAGCTTGGACGGGACTAGCGGGAAGTACGAGCAGTACTTC CASSLDGTSGKYEQYF - TRBD2 TRBJ2-7 TRBV7-6
TGTGCCAGCAGAGGCCCAGGGTACCTCGGCACAGATACGCAGTATTTT CASRGPGYLGTDTQYF - - TRBJ2-3 TRBV21-1
TGTGCCAGCAGTCCTTCGGGAGTGCCGCAGCCCCAGCATTTT CASSPSGVPQPQHF once - TRBJ1-5 TRBV6-4
TGTGCCAGCAGCCCCTACATGCGGGAGAGGGATGAGCAGTTCTTC CASSPYMRERDEQFF - TRBD2 TRBJ2-1 TRBV7-9
TGTGCCAGCCTCCCCTTTGAGGTAGGCTACGAGCAGTACTTC CASLPFEVGYEQYF - - TRBJ2-7 TRBV7-2
TGTGCCAGCAGTTTATCGAACGGGATGAGACTGTTTTTT CASSLSNGMRLFF - - TRBJ1-4 TRBV27
TGTGCCAGCAGTGAAGCGCTTCGGGGGACAGGGACGAAAAAACTGTTTTTT CASSEALRGTGTKKLFF - TRBD1 TRBJ1-4 TRBV6-1
TGTGCCAGCACCGAGGCCGGGACAGGGGAAAGGGATACGCAGTATTTT CASTEAGTGERDTQYF - TRBD1 TRBJ2-3 TRBV7-9
TGTGCCAGCAGCATAAGGGACCCATTCTACGAGCAGTACTTC CASSIRDPFYEQYF - - TRBJ2-7 TRBV7-8
TGTGCCAGCAGCATTACGGCGGGGGGGGAAGATACGCAGTATTTT CASSITAGGEDTQYF - TRBD2 TRBJ2-3 TRBV11-1
TGCAGCCCCCTGGGGGGAGAGGGTGAGCAGTTCTTC CSPLGGEGEQFF once - TRBJ2-1 TRBV29-1